Listed below are T cell receptor beta chains from one sample, sequenced in a study of blood T cell repertoires in COVID-19. Sequencing was performed with immunoSEQ multiplex PCR; in TCRdb, only in-frame clones are kept and a portion is missing. Of 250,000 to 300,000 clones listed, about 76% were seen once; the top ten hold 2.5% to 3%. The specimen sequenced was peripheral blood. The receptors come from an older woman with active or convalescent COVID-19. The CDR3 runs from the conserved cysteine through the conserved F or W. The size field is filled for only some rows; it gives once, few, many or a size class.

v_call	clone_size	cdr3_length	j_call	cdr3_aa
TRBV7-6	NA	14	TRBJ2-7	CASSLGTGSYEQYF
TRBV7-9	NA	13	TRBJ2-7	CASSPDREDEQYF
TRBV9	NA	14	TRBJ2-2	CASSVERPVGELFF
TRBV30	NA	17	TRBJ1-6	CAWSVDRGARYNSPLHF
TRBV5-1	NA	15	TRBJ2-2	CASSLVRGGSGELFF
TRBV27	NA	16	TRBJ2-1	CASSLTSEPYYNEQFF
TRBV3-1/TRBV3-2	NA	15	TRBJ2-1	CASSQGGQYYNEQFF
TRBV28	few	17	TRBJ2-3	CASLRRRKTTSTDTQYF
TRBV18	NA	15	TRBJ1-3	CASSPQGNTGNTIYF
TRBV4-1	NA	16	TRBJ1-2	CASSQDPRDRVYGYTF
TRBV5-4	NA	16	TRBJ2-2	CASSSTGNSGAGELFF
TRBV12-3/TRBV12-4	few	10	TRBJ1-1	CASSSDKAFF
TRBV5-8	NA	13	TRBJ2-5	CASSLAGSETQYF
TRBV24-1	NA	11	TRBJ2-1	CATSASGEQFF
TRBV4-1	NA	14	TRBJ2-7	CASSQPGGPSEQYF
TRBV7-9	NA	15	TRBJ1-2	CASSLARAPDYGYTF
TRBV4-1	NA	14	TRBJ2-5	CASSQVSEQETQYF
TRBV3-1/TRBV3-2	NA	16	TRBJ2-5	CASSHQPGDSRGTQYF
TRBV7-8	NA	16	TRBJ1-2	CASSLLGQEPTGGYTF
TRBV7-9	NA	15	TRBJ2-1	CASSPGGASSNEQFF
TRBV9	once	16	TRBJ1-2	CASSVTQGRGSYGYTF
TRBV7-7	NA	14	TRBJ1-1	CASSFPNRNTEAFF
TRBV19	NA	14	TRBJ2-1	CASSNPPGGNEQFF
TRBV6-2/TRBV6-3	NA	17	TRBJ2-3	CASSYSRQGPFTDTQYF
TRBV2	NA	15	TRBJ1-2	CASSEAAQGTYGYTF
TRBV6-2/TRBV6-3	NA	16	TRBJ2-5	CASSYRAWGGLETQYF
TRBV2	once	19	TRBJ2-1	CARKVGLAGGFSSYNEQFF
TRBV3-1/TRBV3-2	few	16	TRBJ1-2	CASSQAAADRYYGYTF
TRBV11-2	NA	15	TRBJ1-1	CASSSFLSSGSRAFF
TRBV30	NA	13	TRBJ1-2	CAWNRGRGYGYTF
TRBV11-2	NA	15	TRBJ2-1	CASSSAGDAYNEQFF
TRBV6-5	NA	13	TRBJ2-7	CASSYGRGGEQYF
TRBV6-6	NA	15	TRBJ2-5	CASSYSSGGGETQYF
TRBV20-1	once	16	TRBJ2-3	CSASSSSGGAGDTQYF
TRBV12-3/TRBV12-4	NA	12	TRBJ2-1	CASSLRREEQFF
TRBV6-5	NA	14	TRBJ2-7	CASSSPGGAAEQYF
TRBV19	NA	14	TRBJ1-3	CASSLTGLENTIYF
TRBV30	NA	13	TRBJ1-5	CAWSGQGDQPQHF